This is a list of T cell receptor beta chains from one sample in a study of human T cells and chemical hapten exposure. TCRdb processed the RACE reads anew with MiXCR; each CDR3 protein has one entry. The sample records around 110,000 distinct CDR3 sequences, 12% being singletons. This specimen was whole blood, taken in connection with sensitization to the hapten diphenylcyclopropenone (DPC). The receptors originated from a woman aged 45-59 years with alopecia areata. Some clones in this sample may be carry-over from other donors' samples. Both conserved end residues are part of each CDR3. The order of the fields is clone size, V gene, D gene, J gene, CDR3 protein, CDR3 DNA. The D gene is left open where the match is weak. The listing skips clone size in some rows; elsewhere it reads once, few, many or a size class.

size: few; V: TRBV20-1; D: -; J: TRBJ1-2; CDR3: CSARDWAESNYGYTF; DNA: TGCAGTGCTAGAGACTGGGCAGAGAGTAACTATGGCTACACCTTC
size: -; V: TRBV3-1; D: -; J: TRBJ2-2; CDR3: CASSRQGGNTGELFF; DNA: TGTGCCAGCAGCCGCCAGGGGGGAAACACCGGGGAGCTGTTTTTT
size: many; V: TRBV28; D: -; J: TRBJ2-7; CDR3: CASSFPATYEQYF; DNA: TGTGCCAGCAGTTTCCCAGCTACCTACGAGCAGTACTTC
size: -; V: TRBV7-7; D: TRBD1; J: TRBJ2-3; CDR3: CASSPGQGFTDTQYF; DNA: TGTGCTAGCAGCCCGGGACAGGGGTTCACAGATACGCAGTATTTT
size: -; V: TRBV28; D: TRBD1; J: TRBJ1-2; CDR3: CASSPPDRGVDGYTF; DNA: TGTGCCAGCAGTCCGCCGGACAGGGGGGTTGATGGCTACACCTTC
size: few; V: TRBV5-4; D: TRBD1; J: TRBJ1-5; CDR3: CASSLTGGPTNQPQHF; DNA: TGTGCCAGCAGCTTGACAGGGGGCCCGACCAATCAGCCCCAGCATTTT
size: many; V: TRBV29-1; D: -; J: TRBJ2-2; CDR3: CSSTSGFGGTGELFF; DNA: TGCAGCTCGACTTCGGGGTTCGGGGGCACCGGGGAGCTGTTTTTT
size: many; V: TRBV7-6; D: -; J: TRBJ1-4; CDR3: CASSLEFGMNEKLFF; DNA: TGTGCCAGCAGCTTAGAGTTCGGGATGAATGAAAAACTGTTTTTT
size: -; V: TRBV4-1; D: -; J: TRBJ2-7; CDR3: CASSQDPAGYEQYF; DNA: TGCGCCAGCAGCCAAGATCCGGCAGGATACGAGCAGTACTTC
size: many; V: TRBV7-6; D: -; J: TRBJ2-3; CDR3: CASSLNPRGRADTQYF; DNA: TGTGCCAGCAGCTTGAACCCGCGGGGGCGGGCGGATACGCAGTATTTT
size: many; V: TRBV20-1; D: -; J: TRBJ1-4; CDR3: CSASIFGQLNEKLFF; DNA: TGCAGTGCTAGCATCTTTGGACAGCTTAATGAAAAACTGTTTTTT
size: few; V: TRBV11-2; D: -; J: TRBJ1-5; CDR3: CASSLGGVANQPQHF; DNA: TGTGCCAGCAGCCTAGGAGGGGTCGCTAATCAGCCCCAGCATTTT
size: -; V: TRBV14; D: -; J: TRBJ2-5; CDR3: CASSQFETQYF; DNA: TGTGCCAGCAGCCAGTTTGAGACCCAGTACTTC
size: -; V: TRBV6-1; D: -; J: TRBJ2-5; CDR3: CASSGRASRSQETQYF; DNA: TGTGCCAGCAGTGGACGGGCTAGCCGAAGTCAAGAGACCCAGTACTTC
size: many; V: TRBV7-9; D: TRBD1; J: TRBJ1-1; CDR3: CASTSQGYTEAFF; DNA: TGTGCCAGCACCTCACAGGGGTATACTGAAGCTTTCTTT
size: many; V: TRBV20-1; D: TRBD2; J: TRBJ2-3; CDR3: CSARDRASGMADTQYF; DNA: TGCAGTGCTAGAGATAGGGCTAGCGGGATGGCAGATACGCAGTATTTT
size: many; V: TRBV11-2; D: -; J: TRBJ2-7; CDR3: CASSSRWGGVQYF; DNA: TGTGCCAGCAGTTCTAGATGGGGTGGTGTGCAGTACTTC
size: few; V: TRBV29-1; D: -; J: TRBJ2-4; CDR3: CSVEGLAKNIQYF; DNA: TGCAGCGTTGAGGGGCTTGCCAAAAACATTCAGTACTTC
size: -; V: TRBV5-1; D: -; J: TRBJ2-7; CDR3: CASSPGAAYEQYF; DNA: TGCGCCAGCAGCCCGGGGGCGGCCTACGAGCAGTACTTC
size: -; V: TRBV29-1; D: -; J: TRBJ2-2; CDR3: CSVGRWGPVNTGELFF; DNA: TGCAGCGTTGGCAGATGGGGCCCGGTGAACACCGGGGAGCTGTTTTTT
size: many; V: TRBV18; D: -; J: TRBJ2-2; CDR3: CASSPSTGANTGELFF; DNA: TGTGCCAGCTCACCTTCGACAGGAGCGAACACCGGGGAGCTGTTTTTT
size: many; V: TRBV18; D: -; J: TRBJ1-1; CDR3: CASSPWSRGPGTEAFF; DNA: TGTGCCAGCTCACCATGGTCGCGGGGACCGGGGACTGAAGCTTTCTTT
size: few; V: TRBV23-1; D: -; J: TRBJ2-7; CDR3: CASSQSSEQYF; DNA: TGCGCCAGCAGTCAATCGTCCGAGCAGTACTTC
size: -; V: TRBV5-6; D: TRBD2; J: TRBJ2-7; CDR3: CASSFSLAGPFSYEQYF; DNA: TGTGCCAGCAGCTTCTCCCTAGCGGGACCCTTCTCCTACGAGCAGTACTTC
size: few; V: TRBV18; D: TRBD2; J: TRBJ2-1; CDR3: CASSPLAGALGDEQFF; DNA: TGTGCCAGCTCACCATTAGCGGGGGCCCTTGGGGATGAGCAGTTCTTC
size: -; V: TRBV7-9; D: -; J: TRBJ1-2; CDR3: CASSLGWGPLGTNYGYTF; DNA: TGTGCCAGCAGCTTAGGTTGGGGCCCCCTTGGAACTAACTATGGCTACACCTTC
size: few; V: TRBV28; D: -; J: TRBJ1-1; CDR3: CASSLSAGHPPRAFF; DNA: TGTGCCAGCAGTTTATCCGCCGGGCACCCGCCTCGGGCTTTCTTT
size: many; V: TRBV20-1; D: -; J: TRBJ2-3; CDR3: CSASPKTGRLGTDTQYF; DNA: TGCAGTGCTAGCCCAAAGACGGGGAGACTCGGCACAGATACGCAGTATTTT
size: -; V: TRBV5-1; D: TRBD1; J: TRBJ2-3; CDR3: CASSSDRITDTQYF; DNA: TGCGCCAGCAGTTCGGACAGGATCACAGATACGCAGTATTTT